This TCR beta chain came from a study of vaccination effects on CD4 cells after COVID-19. In the ViraFEST assay, antigen-specific CD4+ clonotypes were identified by expansion after peptide-pool stimulation. The culture ran for roughly ten days before CD4+ T cells were isolated. Two doses of BNT162b2 or mRNA-1273 vaccine were administered to participants. The V gene lost 6 bases and the J gene lost 0 bases, with 6 bases spanning the gap. The CDR3 totals 13 residues. The germline V gene encodes CDR1 SGHAT and CDR2 FQNNGV. Sequencing used immunoSEQ multiplex PCR; TCRdb keeps in-frame clones, though not all of them. Here the sample spans fewer than 80,000 clones, 74% being singletons. Remarks on this clone: Its antigen is unknown.

This chain joins TRBV11-2 and TRBJ2-4; no firm D call. This TCR was recovered from a human donor who received a COVID-19 vaccine. The sample consisted of CD4+ T cells from PBMCs cultured with HCoV-229E spike peptides, taken after COVID-19 vaccination. The CDR3, as DNA: TGTGCCAGCAGGCTTGTAGCCAAAAACATTCAGTACTTC. Its protein product is CASRLVAKNIQYF. The full variable domain, its missing parts supplied by reference TRBV11-2 and TRBJ2-4, is EAGVAQSPRYKIIEKRQSVAFWCNPISGHATLYWYQQILGQGPKLLIQFQNNGVVDDSQLPKDRFSAERLKGVDSTLKIQPAKLEDSAVYLCASRLVAKNIQYFGAGTRLSVL.